This entry describes one TCR beta chain. The target antigen is unknown. The data derive from a study of identical twins. With 8 bases clipped from V and 5 bases from J, the junction kept 7 bases outside the gene matches. CDR1 and CDR2 from the germline V gene are SNHLY and FYNNEI. The CDR3 extends over 14 amino acids. Unique molecular identifiers were present on the cDNA, and a universal primer site came from template switching. From the 5' RACE reads, TCRdb called clonotypes with MiXCR, one entry per CDR3 protein. Of 450,000 to 650,000 distinct CDR3 sequences in the sample, approximately 14% were seen once. Study observations and caveats: Fewer insertions marked abundant cord blood beta clonotypes; young adult naive trended weakly, memory not at all. Excess sharing by twins proved weaker in beta out-of-frame sequences.

Healthy Caucasians provided all donations. This same sample was also taken into another study, of yellow fever vaccine responses in identical twins.

V gene TRBV2 combines with J gene TRBJ2-1, with TRBD2 identical over 9 bases. The specimen sequenced was CD4+ T cells sorted from blood. The clonotype was recovered from a woman under 30 in good health. The CDR3 is CASELAGTHNEQFF. The CDR3 nucleotides read TGTGCCAGCGAACTAGCGGGCACCCACAATGAGCAGTTCTTC.